Presented here are 28 T cell receptor beta chains from one specimen sequenced in a study of radiation and T cells in renal cell carcinoma. As to treatment: treatment-naive control, cytoreductive nephrectomy. Assay: immunoSEQ multiplex PCR; the TCRdb copy retains only in-frame clones and omits some. The sample records 15,000 to 20,000 clones, about 58% being singletons. This material consisted of tumor tissue, taken from a patient whose treatment was nephrectomy without radiotherapy. These receptors originate from a man in his forties or fifties with renal cell carcinoma.

The sample holds a few counts of this clone. The chain joins TRBV4-1 to TRBJ1-5; a possible D gene is TRBD1 (6 bases). V dropped 1 base and J dropped 1 base, with 11 bases sitting between them. The V gene's germline CDR1 is MGHRA and CDR2 YSYEKL. The CDR3 spans 16 residues. This CDR3 reads CASSQGWGLSNQPQHF. The CDR3 DNA sequence: TGCGCCAGCAGCCAAGGATGGGGGCTAAGCAATCAGCCCCAGCATTTT.

This clone turned up a few times. V and J are TRBV7-8 and TRBJ1-3; D gene ambiguous. V was trimmed by 0 bases and J by 4 bases, leaving 4 bases between them. This CDR3 has 13 residues. The germline V gene has CDR1 SGHVS and CDR2 FQNEAQ. CDR3 protein: CASSLADGNTIYF. The CDR3 coding sequence is TGTGCCAGCAGCTTAGCTGACGGAAACACCATATATTTT. The full variable domain, its missing parts supplied by reference TRBV7-8 and TRBJ1-3, is GAGVSQSPRYKVAKRGQDVALRCDPISGHVSLFWYQQALGQGPEFLTYFQNEAQLDKSGLPSDRFFAERPEGSVSTLKIQRTQQEDSAVYLCASSLADGNTIYFGEGSWLTVV.

The rearrangement joins TRBV9 to TRBJ2-2, with TRBD1 as a possible D gene (6 bases). This CDR3 has 15 residues. Germline V CDR1 and CDR2: SGDLS, YYNGEE. Trimming cost V 5 bases and J 1 base, with 12 bases left between them. CDR3 sequence: CASSVLQGNTGELFF. The CDR3 DNA reads as TGTGCCAGCAGTGTCTTACAGGGGAACACCGGGGAGCTGTTTTTT.

This clone came up a few times. The genes are TRBV28 and TRBJ1-2; no definite D call. Per the germline V gene, CDR1 is MDHEN and CDR2 is SYDVKM. Trimming removed 3 bases from V and 2 bases from J, with 10 bases in between. The CDR3 extends over 14 amino acids. CDR3: CASSFGSGNYGYTF. The CDR3 nucleotides are TGTGCCAGCAGTTTTGGGTCGGGAAACTATGGCTACACCTTC.

V and J are TRBV2 and TRBJ2-3; 8 bases fit TRBD1. V gave up 6 bases and J gave up 4 bases; unmatched junction bases: 6. The CDR3 contains 14 residues. Germline assignment: CDR1 SNHLY and CDR2 FYNNEI. The CDR3 nucleotides are TGTGCCAGCAGCGCCGGACAGGGTCCAGATACGCAGTATTTT. It codes for CASSAGQGPDTQYF.

This clone rates as medium-sized. The V call is TRBV4-3, the J call TRBJ2-7; weak D call: TRBD2 (7 bases). Trimming took 1 base from V and 6 from J, leaving 19 bases between them. The CDR3 spans 16 residues. CDR1 is LGHNA, CDR2 YSLEER, per germline. CDR3 nucleotides: TGCGCCAGCAGCCAAGGGTTGGCGGGGGCCCAACGCGAGCAGTACTTC. Residues: CASSQGLAGAQREQYF.

The chain has TRBV11-1 and TRBJ2-1, with TRBD1 matching over 9 bases. Germline values: CDR1 SGHAT, CDR2 FQDESV (reference sequence). V lost 5 bases and J lost 5; bases outside the gene matches: 10. This CDR3 has 16 residues. The DNA for the CDR3 is TGTGCCAGCAGCCCGAGGGGGACAGGGCTCGACAATGAGCAGTTCTTC. Translated, it gives CASSPRGTGLDNEQFF.

The chain carries TRBV10-3 and TRBJ2-1, with TRBD2 as a possible D gene (5 bases). Trimming removed 10 bases from V and 7 bases from J, with 11 bases in between. Per the germline V gene, CDR1 is ENHRY and CDR2 is SYGVKD. The CDR3 contains 11 residues. The CDR3 loop is CATALANEQFF. The CDR3 DNA reads as TGTGCCACCGCCCTAGCTAATGAGCAGTTCTTC.

This sequence joins TRBV5-1 and TRBJ2-5; weak D call: TRBD2 (6 bases). Germline CDR1 reads SGHRS; CDR2 reads YFSETQ. This CDR3 is built from 13 residues. Trimming removed 4 bases from V and 11 bases from J, with 18 bases in between. The CDR3 DNA reads as TGCGCCAGCAGCCGCGGGGACGTCGGGGAGCAGTACTTC. This encodes CASSRGDVGEQYF.

This chain joins TRBV28 and TRBJ2-7; 7 bases fit TRBD1. The CDR3 contains 14 residues. Germline V lookup: CDR1 MDHEN, CDR2 SYDVKM. With 7 bases clipped from V and 2 bases from J, the junction kept 8 bases outside the gene matches. The CDR3 coding sequence is TGTGCCAGCATACAACAGGGGAGCCCCTACGAGCAGTACTTC. Its translation is CASIQQGSPYEQYF. The variable domain in full, with the rest retrieved from reference TRBV28 and TRBJ2-7, is DVKVTQSSRYLVKRTGEKVFLECVQDMDHENMFWYRQDPGLGLRLIYFSYDVKMKEKGDIPEGYSVSREKKERFSLILESASTNQTSMYLCASIQQGSPYEQYFGPGTRLTVT.

The chain uses TRBV5-6 and TRBJ1-1; D possibly corresponds to TRBD1 (5 bases). Germline CDR1 reads SGHDT; CDR2 reads YYEEEE. Trimming took off 2 bases at V and 0 bases at J, with 11 bases between the two ends. The CDR3 has 15 amino acids. CDR3 protein: CASSFVDRVNTEAFF. The CDR3 region has the DNA TGTGCCAGCAGCTTCGTCGACAGAGTGAACACTGAAGCTTTCTTT.

This chain joins TRBV7-2 and TRBJ1-5; no firm D call. Trimming removed 1 base at V and 5 bases at J, with 3 bases between. Per the germline V gene, CDR1 is SGHTA and CDR2 is FQGNSA. The CDR3 consists of 12 residues. The CDR3 loop is CASSLDYQPQHF. CDR3 sequence (DNA): TGTGCCAGCAGCTTAGATTATCAGCCCCAGCATTTT.

The chain couples TRBV10-2 to TRBJ1-2, with 7 nucleotides matching TRBD1. The germline V gene has CDR1 WSHSY and CDR2 SAAADI. The CDR3 consists of 16 residues. J lost 4 bases, V lost 0 bases, and 8 bases had no gene match. The CDR3 sequence is CASSESIQGSGYGYTF. The CDR3 DNA sequence: TGCGCCAGCAGTGAGTCGATACAGGGGTCGGGCTATGGCTACACCTTC.

A few counts support this clone. The V call is TRBV5-6, the J call TRBJ2-4, with D uncertain. The CDR3 extends over 15 amino acids. V was clipped by 1 base and J by 1 base, with 9 bases between them. Germline values: CDR1 SGHDT, CDR2 YYEEEE. DNA of the CDR3: TGTGCCAGCAGCTTGAACCCCGGGGCCAAAAACATTCAGTACTTC. Translating gives CASSLNPGAKNIQYF. The full variable domain, with the rest looked up from reference TRBV5-6 and TRBJ2-4, is DAGVTQSPTHLIKTRGQQVTLRCSPKSGHDTVSWYQQALGQGPQFIFQYYEEEERQRGNFPDRFSGHQFPNYSSELNVNALLLGDSALYLCASSLNPGAKNIQYFGAGTRLSVL.

This clone has just a few counts. This rearrangement joins TRBV19 to TRBJ1-5; 9 bases match TRBD1. The V segment lost 2 bases and the J segment 5 bases; nucleotides outside the gene matches: 1. From germline, CDR1 is LNHDA and CDR2 SQIVND (reference sequence). The CDR3 covers 14 residues. The CDR3 nucleotides are TGTGCCAGTAGTATATGGACAGGGGATCAGCCCCAGCATTTT. It yields the protein CASSIWTGDQPQHF.

CDR3 amino acids: CASSPPETSRTQYF. CDR3 DNA sequence: TGTGCCAGCTCACCACCGGAGACTTCGAGGACCCAGTACTTC. This chain connects TRBV18 to TRBJ2-5; no firm D call. In germline, CDR1 is KGHSH, CDR2 LQKENI. V was shortened by 0 bases and J by 7 bases, with 12 bases between the two germline ends. The length of the CDR3 is 14 residues.

The gene calls are TRBV11-2 and TRBJ1-2, with D unclear. Germline lookup yields CDR1 SGHAT and CDR2 FQNNGV. This CDR3 region has 16 residues. Trimming shortened V by 5 bases and J by 0 bases, and 16 bases separated the two germline ends. In DNA form, the CDR3 reads TGTGCCAGCAGCCCGAATTTATGGGTAGCTAACTATGGCTACACCTTC. Amino acids: CASSPNLWVANYGYTF.

In this sample, this clone turned up once. The chain links TRBV4-1 to TRBJ2-5; TRBD1 agrees at 8 bases. Trimming at V came to 2 bases and at J to 5 bases, leaving 7 bases not matched to a gene. This CDR3 has 15 amino acids. Germline V gives CDR1 MGHRA, CDR2 YSYEKL. CDR3 in DNA: TGCGCCAGCAGCCAATCACAGGGGGTTCGCGAGACCCAGTACTTC. This encodes CASSQSQGVRETQYF.

The rearrangement uses TRBV27 and TRBJ1-1; 11 nucleotides agree with TRBD1. Germline V CDR1 and CDR2: MNHEY, SMNVEV (reference sequence). The CDR3 sequence is 17 residues long. The V gene end was trimmed by 4 bases and the J gene end by 5 bases; junction bases not matched to a gene: 12. Here the CDR3 reads CASSYLGTGGKRTEAFF. The DNA for the CDR3 is TGTGCCAGCAGTTACCTGGGGACAGGGGGAAAGCGAACTGAAGCTTTCTTT.

The CDR3 DNA follows: TGTGCCAGCAGCTTCAGCCTGGGGGGCAGCTACAATGAGCAGTTCTTC. Its protein product is CASSFSLGGSYNEQFF. The V gene is TRBV7-9, the J gene TRBJ2-1; either TRBD1 or TRBD2 may supply D (6 bases each). V lost 3 bases, J lost 3 bases, and 15 bases lay in between. This CDR3 is built from 16 residues. Looked up from germline, CDR1 is SEHNR and CDR2 is FQNEAQ (reference sequence).

The V and J genes are TRBV6-5 and TRBJ1-1; no reliable D call. The CDR3 contains 15 residues. V gave up 6 bases and J gave up 0 bases, with 14 bases separating them. CDR1 and CDR2 (germline): MNHEY, SVGAGI. CDR3 sequence reads: CASRNGVGMNTEAFF. The CDR3 nucleotides read TGTGCCAGCAGGAATGGGGTCGGAATGAACACTGAAGCTTTCTTT.

The chain combines TRBV11-2 with TRBJ2-7; D not certain. Trimming removed 1 base from V and 4 bases from J, with 14 bases in between. Germline assignment: CDR1 SGHAT and CDR2 FQNNGV. CDR3 length: 15 amino acids. CDR3 region: CASSLGVGHRYEQYF. In nucleotides, the CDR3 is TGTGCCAGCAGCTTAGGGGTTGGTCATAGATACGAGCAGTACTTC. Filled out from reference TRBV11-2 and TRBJ2-7, the complete variable domain reads EAGVAQSPRYKIIEKRQSVAFWCNPISGHATLYWYQQILGQGPKLLIQFQNNGVVDDSQLPKDRFSAERLKGVDSTLKIQPAKLEDSAVYLCASSLGVGHRYEQYFGPGTRLTVT.

This clone was seen only a few times. The genes are TRBV27 and TRBJ1-6; D is unresolved. Germline V gene lookup returns CDR1 MNHEY and CDR2 SMNVEV (reference sequence). Between the trimmed V and J ends, which lost 1 base and 7 bases, there was a span of 8 bases. The CDR3 is made up of 14 amino acids. CDR3 region: CASSLWIQNSPLHF. Written as DNA, the CDR3 is TGTGCCAGCAGTTTATGGATCCAAAATTCACCCCTCCACTTT.

J is TRBJ2-1 and V is TRBV7-9; possibly TRBD1 or TRBD2 for D (5 bases each). The CDR3 is made up of 13 amino acids. Trimming left V 1 base short and J 9 bases short, with 10 bases between. CDR1 is SEHNR and CDR2 is FQNEAQ in the germline V gene (reference sequence). Here the CDR3 DNA reads TGTGCCAGCAGCTTAGGGGGCGCGGGTGAGCAGTTCTTC. Translation: CASSLGGAGEQFF.

Of note for this clone: Other DNA sequences within the sample encode an identical CDR3. CDR3 DNA: TGTGCCAGCAGCCCTGGGACAGCCTCCGAGCAGTACTTC. Protein sequence: CASSPGTASEQYF. V gene TRBV7-2 combines with J gene TRBJ2-7; 7 nucleotides align to TRBD1. The CDR3 covers 13 residues. The V segment lost 5 bases and the J segment 6 bases; nucleotides outside the gene matches: 7. Germline V gene data show CDR1 as SGHTA and CDR2 as FQGNSA.

The chain carries TRBV7-8 and TRBJ1-1, with no clear D. V was clipped by 2 bases and J by 1 base, with 5 bases between them. Germline values: CDR1 SGHVS, CDR2 FQNEAQ. This CDR3 is built from 13 residues. In DNA, the CDR3 is TGTGCCAGCAGCTTAAGAGAGAACACTGAAGCTTTCTTT. Residues: CASSLRENTEAFF.

The V call is TRBV4-3, the J call TRBJ2-1; D gene unclear. The V end lost 3 bases, the J end lost 10 bases, and 13 bases lay between the germline ends. The CDR3 runs 13 residues. CDR1 is LGHNA, CDR2 YSLEER, per germline. In DNA form, the CDR3 reads TGCGCCAGCAGCCATCCTGGTTTCGGGGAGCAGTTCTTC. Translation gives CASSHPGFGEQFF.

The chain carries TRBV9 and TRBJ1-3; 9 nucleotides align to TRBD1. This CDR3 is 16 amino acids long. V lost 0 bases to trimming and J lost 9 bases; unmatched junction nucleotides: 10. Germline CDR1 reads SGDLS; CDR2 reads YYNGEE. The CDR3: CASSVESGTGRPTIYF. CDR3 nucleotides: TGTGCCAGCAGCGTAGAGTCTGGGACAGGGAGGCCCACCATATATTTT. Together with reference TRBV9 and TRBJ1-3, the CDR3 gives the full variable domain: DSGVTQTPKHLITATGQRVTLRCSPRSGDLSVYWYQQSLDQGLQFLIQYYNGEERAKGNILERFSAQQFPDLHSELNLSSLELGDSALYFCASSVESGTGRPTIYFGEGSWLTVV.